This T cell receptor beta chain was sequenced in a study of PD-L1 blockade in urothelial cancer. On the study more broadly: Patients' prior chemotherapy regimens numbered 0 to 3. Treatment start was followed by blood analysis at 3 weeks (second dose) and again at 6 weeks. Reported median T cell count for blood samples was roughly 150,000.

Stated time point: peripheral blood 6 weeks after treatment start. Pretreatment and on-treatment samples were taken, numbering 1 to 8 per patient. Profiled with immunoSEQ multiplex PCR; TCRdb holds only in-frame clones, not every one. Of about 40,000 clones in the sample, about 88% were seen once. The sample here was PBMCs, taken around atezolizumab (anti-PD-L1) treatment. This sequence originates from a man between 60 and 75 years old with urothelial cancer.

CDR3 nucleotides: TGTGCCAGCAGCTCTCGACAGGGGGCTTCCGGGGAGCTGTTTTTT. Residues: CASSSRQGASGELFF. The chain recombines TRBV7-2 with TRBJ2-2; 10 bases are a match to TRBD1. The germline CDR1 and CDR2 sequences are SGHTA and FQGNSA. The ends lost 4 bases at V and 6 bases at J; junction bases unmatched: 5. This CDR3 is 15 amino acids long.